Listed here are 21 T cell receptor beta chains from one sample, sequenced in a study of early T cells in non-severe SARS-CoV-2 infection. Via MiXCR, TCRdb re-called the 5' RACE reads, giving one row per CDR3 protein. The sample has approximately 56,000 distinct CDR3 sequences; about 10% are singletons. The specimen sequenced was whole blood. The origin of the receptors is an adult who was a healthcare worker with PCR-confirmed SARS-CoV-2 infection or an uninfected control (not recorded which).

This clonotype was seen many times. This chain joins TRBV7-9 and TRBJ2-1; D gene ambiguous. The ends were cut back, 2 bases at V and 10 bases at J, with 3 bases in the middle. Germline V CDR1 and CDR2: SEHNR, FQNEAQ (reference sequence). This CDR3 comprises 10 residues. The CDR3 sequence: CASSLMEQFF. The CDR3 DNA sequence: TGTGCCAGCAGCTTAATGGAGCAGTTCTTC.

This clonotype has more than one count but fewer than ten. The CDR3 loop is CASQRNQETQYF. Here the CDR3 DNA reads TGTGCCAGCCAGAGAAACCAAGAGACCCAGTACTTC. The gene calls are TRBV12-3 or TRBV12-4 and TRBJ2-5; D not resolved. The V gene lost 8 bases and the J gene lost 0 bases, with 7 bases spanning the gap. The CDR3 length is 12 residues.

This clonotype was seen at least ten times. The chain combines TRBV5-6 with TRBJ1-4; D call uncertain. The V end was cut by 2 bases, the J end by 5 bases, with 10 bases between. This CDR3 region has 14 residues. Germline assignment: CDR1 SGHDT and CDR2 YYEEEE. CDR3 sequence: CASSFRGTNEKLFF. Written as DNA, the CDR3 is TGTGCCAGCAGCTTTCGGGGTACCAATGAAAAACTGTTTTTT.

This clonotype was seen many times. This chain links TRBV3-1 with TRBJ2-7, with D uncertain. The V end lost 4 bases, the J end lost 6 bases, and 13 bases lay between the germline ends. Germline lookup yields CDR1 LGHDT and CDR2 YNNKEL (reference sequence). This CDR3 region has 13 residues. CDR3 loop: CASSLGPLGEQYF. CDR3 DNA sequence: TGTGCCAGCAGCCTTGGCCCTCTTGGCGAGCAGTACTTC.

The rearrangement uses TRBV6-5 and TRBJ2-1, with unresolved D. V was cut by 4 bases and J by 5 bases, with 9 bases left in between. Per germline, CDR1 MNHEY and CDR2 SVGAGI. The CDR3 consists of 13 residues. In DNA, the CDR3 is TGTGCCAGCAGTTCACGTAGGGACAATGAGCAGTTCTTC. Its translation: CASSSRRDNEQFF.

In this sample, this clonotype turned up a few times. V and J are TRBV25-1 and TRBJ2-7; D call uncertain. CDR1 and CDR2 from the germline V gene are MGHDK and SYGVNS. Trimming removed 0 bases from V and 2 bases from J, with 8 bases in between. CDR3 length: 14 residues. CDR3 nucleotides: TGTGCCAGCAGTGAATATTACGGGCCCTACGAGCAGTACTTC. Translated, it gives CASSEYYGPYEQYF.

This clonotype was picked up many times. This chain connects TRBV20-1 to TRBJ1-2, with D tentatively TRBD1 (6 bases). V was cut by 4 bases and J by 1 base, with 10 bases left in between. CDR1 DFQATT and CDR2 SNEGSKA come from the germline V gene (reference sequence). The CDR3 extends over 13 amino acids. The CDR3: CSANTGNNYGYTF. The CDR3 DNA reads as TGCAGTGCTAACACAGGGAATAACTATGGCTACACCTTC.

The table lists this clonotype with a few counts. The chain carries TRBV4-2 and TRBJ1-1; D is ambiguous. Between the trimmed V and J ends, which lost 8 bases and 1 base, there was a span of 11 bases. This CDR3 comprises 13 residues. The germline gives CDR1 LGHNA, CDR2 YNFKEQ. The DNA of the CDR3 is TGTGCCAGCTCCCAAGAGCAGAACACTGAAGCTTTCTTT. It is translated as CASSQEQNTEAFF.

This clonotype came up a few times. The rearrangement uses TRBV7-8 and TRBJ2-1; 9 bases are a match to TRBD2. The V gene's germline CDR1 is SGHVS and CDR2 FQNEAQ. The V gene end was trimmed by 5 bases and the J gene end by 5 bases; junction bases not matched to a gene: 7. This CDR3 has 15 amino acids. The CDR3 bases are TGTGCCAGCAGCCAACAGGGACTAGCAGACAATGAGCAGTTCTTC. This gives the protein CASSQQGLADNEQFF.

This chain connects TRBV12-3 or TRBV12-4 to TRBJ2-2; D perhaps matches TRBD1 (6 bases). Trimming left V 7 bases short and J 2 bases short, with 14 bases between. The CDR3 spans 15 residues. CDR3 residues: CASIHDRPNTGELFF. CDR3 nucleotides: TGTGCCAGCATTCACGACAGGCCTAACACCGGGGAGCTGTTTTTT.

V usage is TRBV5-4 and J usage is TRBJ2-2; the D is unclear. CDR3 length equals 16 residues. The V end was cut by 0 bases, the J end by 4 bases, with 13 bases between. CDR1 is SGHNT and CDR2 is YYREEE in the germline V gene (reference sequence). CDR3 in amino acids: CASSLAAVISTGELFF. In nucleotides, the CDR3 is TGTGCCAGCAGCTTGGCCGCAGTGATATCCACCGGGGAGCTGTTTTTT.

The sample holds a few counts of this clonotype. The V and J genes are TRBV7-9 and TRBJ2-7; tentative D call: TRBD1 (6 bases). CDR1 is SEHNR and CDR2 is FQNEAQ in the germline V gene (reference sequence). The V gene lost 8 bases and the J gene lost 0 bases, with 11 bases spanning the gap. The CDR3 covers 13 residues. DNA of the CDR3: TGTGCCAGCGATACGGACAGCTCCTACGAGCAGTACTTC. Translation: CASDTDSSYEQYF. Drawing the rest from reference TRBV7-9 and TRBJ2-7, the complete variable domain is DTGVSQNPRHKITKRGQNVTFRCDPISEHNRLYWYRQTLGQGPEFLTYFQNEAQLEKSRLLSDRFSAERPKGSFSTLEIQRTEQGDSAMYLCASDTDSSYEQYFGPGTRLTVT.

Details on this clonotype: A much more abundant neighbour one base away suggests this may be a read error. This chain links TRBV18 with TRBJ1-2; D is undetermined. This CDR3 region has 15 residues. Germline-derived CDR1 and CDR2 are KGHSH and LQKENI. The CDR3 protein is CTSSPSGVDRYGYTF. The CDR3 DNA reads TGTACCAGCTCACCCTCCGGGGTAGATCGCTATGGCTACACCTTC.

The sample holds a few counts of this clonotype. The chain carries TRBV20-1 and TRBJ2-5; D is possibly TRBD2 (7 bases). The CDR3 covers 13 residues. Germline values: CDR1 DFQATT, CDR2 SNEGSKA (reference sequence). The CDR3 spells CCARGATQETQYF. In nucleotides, the CDR3 is TGCTGCGCCCGGGGGGCTACCCAAGAGACCCAGTACTTC.

This clonotype occurred many times. CDR3 sequence (DNA): TGTGCCAGCAGCCCCCATCCTACGAACACCGGGGAGCTGTTTTTT. Translated: CASSPHPTNTGELFF. The chain employs TRBV7-3 and TRBJ2-2, with D unclear. This CDR3 is 15 amino acids long. Trimming cost V 5 bases and J 0 bases, with 10 bases left between them. In germline, CDR1 is SGHTA, CDR2 FQGTGA.

About this clonotype itself: A single base separates this from a much larger clone, so it may be a read error. The chain employs TRBV5-1 and TRBJ1-2; 10 nucleotides agree with TRBD1. The CDR3 sequence is 14 residues long. Germline CDR1 SGHRS, CDR2 YFSETQ. The chain's CDR3 is CVSSLVDRGPGYTF. The CDR3 nucleotides are TGCGTCAGCAGCTTGGTCGACAGGGGGCCCGGCTACACCTTC.

The chain combines TRBV7-9 with TRBJ1-4; 10 nucleotides agree with TRBD1. Germline V gene lookup returns CDR1 SEHNR and CDR2 FQNEAQ (reference sequence). The CDR3 covers 14 residues. J was trimmed by 8 bases and V by 7 bases; bases with no gene match: 7. The CDR3 region is CASTKGTGEEKLFF. The DNA of the CDR3 is TGTGCCAGCACCAAAGGGACAGGGGAGGAAAAACTGTTTTTT.

This clonotype was counted between two and nine times. J is TRBJ1-2 and V is TRBV21-1. TRBV21-1 is classified as a pseudogene. This CDR3 region has 15 residues. This chain's CDR3 is CARTFKEGVNYGYTF. DNA of the CDR3: TGTGCCAGGACCTTTAAGGAGGGAGTGAACTATGGCTACACCTTC.

This clonotype was counted at least ten times. This chain links TRBV7-2 with TRBJ2-7, with D unresolved. Trimming removed 5 bases from V and 2 bases from J, with 10 bases in between. The length of the CDR3 is 13 residues. Germline V gene data show CDR1 as SGHTA and CDR2 as FQGNSA. In nucleotides, the CDR3 is TGTGCCAGCAGCGCGAGTGGACCCTACGAGCAGTACTTC. Its protein product is CASSASGPYEQYF.

This clonotype has just a few counts. V is TRBV6-5 and J is TRBJ1-2, with unresolved D. V dropped 4 bases and J dropped 8 bases, with 17 bases sitting between them. Per germline, CDR1 MNHEY and CDR2 SVGAGI. This CDR3 is built from 14 residues. The CDR3 region has the DNA TGTGCCAGCAGTTTTCAGGTCACATCGATAGGCTACACCTTC. It encodes CASSFQVTSIGYTF.

DNA for the CDR3: TGTGCCAGCAGTTTTAATAGGGGGCCGTTATACAATGAGCAGTTCTTC. Its translation is CASSFNRGPLYNEQFF. This chain links TRBV27 with TRBJ2-1, with 7 bases identical to TRBD1. V gave up 3 bases and J gave up 4 bases; unmatched junction bases: 9. CDR1 MNHEY and CDR2 SMNVEV come from the germline V gene (reference sequence). The CDR3 runs to 16 residues.